These T cell receptor beta chains were read from a single sample in a study of immune evolution from preneoplasia to lung adenocarcinoma. The protocol was immunoSEQ multiplex PCR, while the TCRdb copy is restricted to in-frame clones and leaves out a portion. The repertoire holds under 7,500 clones, with around 80% as singletons. Sequenced sample: FFPE minimally invasive lung adenocarcinoma tissue. These receptors were obtained from a person aged 55-79 years with lung adenocarcinoma. The CDR3 runs from the conserved cysteine through the conserved F or W. The D gene is left open where the match is weak. Clone size appears in some rows only: once, few, many, or a class for an expanded clone.

NA | TRBJ2-1 | TRBV7-9 | once | TGTGCCAGCAGACTCGCGGGAAGCTCCTACAATGAGCAGTTCTTC | CASRLAGSSYNEQFF
NA | TRBJ2-5 | TRBV5-6 | once | TGTGCCAGCAGCCTCAGGACCGGGGAGACCCAGTACTTC | CASSLRTGETQYF
NA | TRBJ2-7 | TRBV5-5 | NA | TGTGCCAGCAGCTGGGGGGACGCACCTCGCTTGGACGAGCAGTACTTC | CASSWGDAPRLDEQYF
NA | TRBJ1-1 | TRBV7-2 | NA | TGTGCCAGCAGCTTAGGTCCAGGGGCGGCTTTCTTT | CASSLGPGAAFF
TRBD1 | TRBJ2-7 | TRBV5-1 | NA | TGCGCCAGCAGCTGGACAGGCTCCTACGAGCAGTACTTC | CASSWTGSYEQYF
NA | TRBJ1-2 | TRBV5-1 | NA | TGCGCCAGCAGCCCCGGAGAGGGCTATGGCTACACCTTC | CASSPGEGYGYTF
TRBD2 | TRBJ2-2 | TRBV5-6 | NA | TGTGCCAGCAGCTTGGGTAGCGGGGGGGCCTTGACCGGGGAGCTGTTTTTT | CASSLGSGGALTGELFF
NA | TRBJ1-1 | TRBV5-1 | NA | TGCGCCAGCAGCTCCGCGGGGGCCAGGAACACTGAAGCTTTCTTT | CASSSAGARNTEAFF
TRBD2 | TRBJ2-7 | TRBV27 | NA | TGTGCCAGCAGGCAAAGACTAGCGGGAGGGGTCGAGCAGTACTTC | CASRQRLAGGVEQYF
NA | TRBJ1-5 | TRBV6-5 | NA | TGTGCCACCGCCCTTGTGGGCAATCAGCCCCAGCATTTT | CATALVGNQPQHF
TRBD2 | TRBJ2-1 | TRBV28 | once | TGTGCCAGCAGTTACCCGGGACTAGCAGGCTATGAGCAGTTCTTC | CASSYPGLAGYEQFF
NA | TRBJ2-7 | TRBV5-4 | NA | TGTGCCAGCAGCTGCCGGGGGTCCTACGAGCAGTACTTC | CASSCRGSYEQYF
TRBD2 | TRBJ2-1 | TRBV29-1 | NA | TGCAGCGTCCGACTAGCGGGAGGGGGCGGTGAGCAGTTCTTC | CSVRLAGGGGEQFF
TRBD2 | TRBJ2-1 | TRBV7-3 | NA | TGTGCCAGCAGCAGGACTAGCGGGAAAGACAATGAGCAGTTCTTC | CASSRTSGKDNEQFF
NA | TRBJ2-3 | TRBV21-1 | NA | TGTGCCAGGCTCCCGGGGGGGCTAGCGGGAAGCACAGATACGCAGTATTTT | CARLPGGLAGSTDTQYF
TRBD2 | TRBJ2-7 | TRBV29-1 | few | TGCAGCGTTGCGGCTAGCGGGAGCTCCTACGAGCAGTACTTC | CSVAASGSSYEQYF
TRBD1 | TRBJ2-1 | TRBV13 | NA | TGTGCCAGCAGCTTCCCGGGACAGGGACTAAATGAGCAGTTCTTC | CASSFPGQGLNEQFF
NA | TRBJ2-5 | TRBV7-9 | NA | TGTGCCAGCAGCCCCGATGGGGTGCAAGAGACCCAGTACTTC | CASSPDGVQETQYF
TRBD1 | TRBJ2-7 | TRBV23-1 | NA | TGCGCCAGCAGTCGAATGGGCCGGGACAGAACCTACGAGCAGTACTTC | CASSRMGRDRTYEQYF
NA | TRBJ2-1 | TRBV6-4 | NA | TGTGCCAGCAGTTTTCAAACCAACAGTGAGCAGTTCTTC | CASSFQTNSEQFF
TRBD1 | TRBJ2-2 | TRBV30 | NA | TGTGCCTGGAGGTGGCAGGGGGCGAGAACCGGGGAGCTGTTTTTT | CAWRWQGARTGELFF
TRBD1 | TRBJ1-1 | TRBV7-8 | NA | TGTGCCAGCAACCAGGGGGGGGTATTAACTGAAGCTTTCTTT | CASNQGGVLTEAFF
NA | TRBJ1-1 | TRBV6-4 | NA | TGTGCCAGCATCCAATCCCAGGTGGGGGACCTTAACACTGAAGCTTTCTTT | CASIQSQVGDLNTEAFF
TRBD1 | TRBJ1-1 | TRBV5-6 | NA | TGTGCCAGCAGCTCGACAGGGGTTGAAGCTTTCTTT | CASSSTGVEAFF
TRBD2 | TRBJ2-7 | TRBV19 | NA | TGTGCCAGTAGTTGGCGGGAGGATCAGTACTTC | CASSWREDQYF
TRBD2 | TRBJ2-1 | TRBV9 | few | TGTGCCAGCAGCGTAGGGTCTAGCGGGAGTGTTGCCTACAATGAGCAGTTCTTC | CASSVGSSGSVAYNEQFF
TRBD1 | TRBJ2-7 | TRBV18 | NA | TGTGCCAGCTCACCACCGTTGGGGACAGGTAACTACGAGCAGTACTTC | CASSPPLGTGNYEQYF
NA | TRBJ2-3 | TRBV5-6 | NA | TGTGCCAGCAGCTTGATTAGGAGGGAGTTCACAGATACGCAGTATTTT | CASSLIRREFTDTQYF
NA | TRBJ2-1 | TRBV30 | NA | TGTGCCTGGAGCGCTCGCGGGAAATTATCATGGGAGCAGTTCTTC | CAWSARGKLSWEQFF
NA | TRBJ2-2 | TRBV10-2 | NA | TGCGCCAGCAGGCGGGACTCGAACACCGGGGAGCTGTTTTTT | CASRRDSNTGELFF
NA | TRBJ1-1 | TRBV28 | NA | TGTGCCAGCAGTTTATTGGGGGGGGTCGCTTTCTTT | CASSLLGGVAFF
NA | TRBJ1-1 | TRBV30 | once | TGTGCCTGGAGTGCTACAGGAAGGGCCAACACTGAAGCTTTCTTT | CAWSATGRANTEAFF
NA | TRBJ2-7 | TRBV30 | NA | TGTGCCTCGGTGGCAGCCCACGGGGCCTACGAGCAGTACTTC | CASVAAHGAYEQYF
NA | TRBJ2-7 | TRBV11-2 | NA | TGTGCCAGCAGCTTAGATCCCGGGAGCTCCTACGAGCAGTACTTC | CASSLDPGSSYEQYF
TRBD2 | TRBJ2-7 | TRBV4-1 | NA | TGCGCCAGCAGCGGGGTAACTAGCGGACGCTACGAGCAGTACTTC | CASSGVTSGRYEQYF
NA | TRBJ2-1 | TRBV11-2 | NA | TGTGCCAGCAGCTTAGGAGTGATACAAGGTGAGCAGTTCTTC | CASSLGVIQGEQFF
TRBD1 | TRBJ1-2 | TRBV28 | NA | TGTGCCAGCAGCCAGGTGGACAGGAGATATGGCTACACCTTC | CASSQVDRRYGYTF
TRBD1 | TRBJ1-1 | TRBV29-1 | NA | TGCAGCGCCGGGGGTGGACAGGGGCGGACTGAAGCTTTCTTT | CSAGGGQGRTEAFF
NA | TRBJ2-1 | TRBV29-1 | once | TGCAGCGTTGAAGATCCAGGTACCTCCTACAATGAGCAGTTCTTC | CSVEDPGTSYNEQFF
NA | TRBJ2-1 | TRBV7-2 | NA | TGTGCCAGCAGCTTAGCGAGGGGATACAATGAGCAGTTCTTC | CASSLARGYNEQFF
TRBD2 | TRBJ2-3 | TRBV28 | NA | TGTGCCAGCAGTGGTAGCGGGGCTCACACAGATACGCAGTATTTT | CASSGSGAHTDTQYF
TRBD1 | TRBJ1-1 | TRBV14 | NA | TGTGCCAGCAGCCCGACAGGGGGCATGGCCACTGAAGCTTTCTTT | CASSPTGGMATEAFF
NA | TRBJ2-7 | TRBV7-2 | NA | TGTGCCAGCAGCTTAGGTTTCCGGGAGATGCAGTACTTC | CASSLGFREMQYF
NA | TRBJ2-1 | TRBV7-6 | NA | TGTGCCAGCAGCCTTTGGAGGGGGCAGTTCTTC | CASSLWRGQFF
TRBD1 | TRBJ2-7 | TRBV5-1 | NA | TGCGCCAGCAGCTTAACCGGGACAGGGGGCGAGCAGTACTTC | CASSLTGTGGEQYF
TRBD1 | TRBJ1-5 | TRBV2 | NA | TGTGCCAGCAGAAGGACAGGGGATCAGCCCCAGCATTTT | CASRRTGDQPQHF
TRBD1 | TRBJ1-3 | TRBV30 | NA | TGTGCCTGGAGCGGGACAGGGTCTGGAAACACCATATATTTT | CAWSGTGSGNTIYF